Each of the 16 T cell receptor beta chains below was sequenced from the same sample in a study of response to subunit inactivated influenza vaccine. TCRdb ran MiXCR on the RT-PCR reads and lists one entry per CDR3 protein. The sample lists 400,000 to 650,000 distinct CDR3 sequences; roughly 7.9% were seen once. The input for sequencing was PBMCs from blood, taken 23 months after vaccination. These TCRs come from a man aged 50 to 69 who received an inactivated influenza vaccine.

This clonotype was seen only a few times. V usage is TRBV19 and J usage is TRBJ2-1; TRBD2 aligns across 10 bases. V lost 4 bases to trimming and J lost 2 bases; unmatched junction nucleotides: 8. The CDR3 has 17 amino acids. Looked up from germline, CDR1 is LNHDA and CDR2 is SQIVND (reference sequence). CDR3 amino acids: CASSTSGGPRAYNEQFF. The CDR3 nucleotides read TGTGCCAGTAGTACTAGCGGGGGCCCTAGGGCCTACAATGAGCAGTTCTTC.

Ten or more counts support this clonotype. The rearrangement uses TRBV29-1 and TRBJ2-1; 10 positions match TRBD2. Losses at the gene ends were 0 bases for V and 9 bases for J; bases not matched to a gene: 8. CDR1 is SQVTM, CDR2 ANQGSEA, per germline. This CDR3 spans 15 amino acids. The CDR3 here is CSVEDRLAGVGEQFF. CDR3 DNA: TGCAGCGTTGAAGATCGGCTAGCGGGAGTAGGTGAGCAGTTCTTC.

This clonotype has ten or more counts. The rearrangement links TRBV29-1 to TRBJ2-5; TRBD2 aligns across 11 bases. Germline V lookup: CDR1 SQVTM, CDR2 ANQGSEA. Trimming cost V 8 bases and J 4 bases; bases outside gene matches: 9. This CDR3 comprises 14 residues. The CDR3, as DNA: TGCAGCTCACAAAACCTAGCGGGAGGAGAGACCCAGTACTTC. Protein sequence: CSSQNLAGGETQYF.

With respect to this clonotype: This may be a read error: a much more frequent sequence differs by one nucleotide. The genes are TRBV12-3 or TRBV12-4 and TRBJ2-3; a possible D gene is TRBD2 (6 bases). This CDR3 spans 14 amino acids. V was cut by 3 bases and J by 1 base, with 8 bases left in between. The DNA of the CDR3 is TGTGCCAGCAGTTTCCCTAGCGGCACAGATACGCAGTATTTT. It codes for CASSFPSGTDTQYF.

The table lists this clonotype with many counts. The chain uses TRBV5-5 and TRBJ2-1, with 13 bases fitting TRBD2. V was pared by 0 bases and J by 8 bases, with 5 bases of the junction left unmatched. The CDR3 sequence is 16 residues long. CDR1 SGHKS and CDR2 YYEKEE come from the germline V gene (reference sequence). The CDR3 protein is CASSLGLAGGVDEQFF. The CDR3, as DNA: TGTGCCAGCAGCTTGGGACTAGCGGGAGGAGTCGATGAGCAGTTCTTC.

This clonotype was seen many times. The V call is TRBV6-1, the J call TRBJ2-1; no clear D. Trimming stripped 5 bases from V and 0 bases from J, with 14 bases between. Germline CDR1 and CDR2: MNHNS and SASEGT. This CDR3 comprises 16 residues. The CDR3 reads CASSPRLQSSYNEQFF. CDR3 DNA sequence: TGTGCCAGCAGTCCTAGACTCCAAAGCTCCTACAATGAGCAGTTCTTC.

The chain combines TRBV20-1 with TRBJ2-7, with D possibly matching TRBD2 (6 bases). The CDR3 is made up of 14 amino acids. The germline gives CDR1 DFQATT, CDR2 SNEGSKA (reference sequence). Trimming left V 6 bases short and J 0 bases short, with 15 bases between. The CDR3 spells CSARGRSTSYEQYF. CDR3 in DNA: TGCAGTGCCCGGGGGAGGTCAACCTCCTACGAGCAGTACTTC.

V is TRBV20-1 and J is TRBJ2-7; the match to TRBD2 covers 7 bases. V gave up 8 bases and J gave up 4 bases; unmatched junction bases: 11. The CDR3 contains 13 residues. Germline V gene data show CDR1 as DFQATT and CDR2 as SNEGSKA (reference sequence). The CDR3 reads CSCGSPLGYEQYF. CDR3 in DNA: TGCAGTTGCGGGAGCCCTTTGGGTTACGAGCAGTACTTC.

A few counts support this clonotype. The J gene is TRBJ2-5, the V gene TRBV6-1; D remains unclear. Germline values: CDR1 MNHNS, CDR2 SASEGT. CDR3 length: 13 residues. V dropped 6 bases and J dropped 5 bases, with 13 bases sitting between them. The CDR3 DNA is TGTGCCAGCAGGGCACACGTGAGGGAGACCCAGTACTTC. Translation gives CASRAHVRETQYF.

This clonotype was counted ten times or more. Here the CDR3 DNA reads TGTGCCAGCAGTGTGGGGGGCTCCTACGAGCAGTACTTC. This encodes CASSVGGSYEQYF. This chain joins TRBV7-2 and TRBJ2-7, with D possibly being TRBD2 (6 bases). CDR3 length equals 13 residues. Germline CDR1 is SGHTA and CDR2 is FQGNSA. The V gene lost 6 bases and the J gene lost 0 bases, with 9 bases spanning the gap.

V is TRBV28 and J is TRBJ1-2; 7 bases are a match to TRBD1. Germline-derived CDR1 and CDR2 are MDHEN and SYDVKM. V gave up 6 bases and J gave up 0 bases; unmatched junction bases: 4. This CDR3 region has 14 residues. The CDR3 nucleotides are TGTGCCAGCAGACTCGGACAGGCTAACTATGGCTACACCTTC. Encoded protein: CASRLGQANYGYTF.

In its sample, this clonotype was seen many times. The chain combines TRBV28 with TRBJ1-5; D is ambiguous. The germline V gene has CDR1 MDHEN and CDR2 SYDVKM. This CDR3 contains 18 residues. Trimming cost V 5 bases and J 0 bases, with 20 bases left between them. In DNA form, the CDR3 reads TGTGCCAGCAGTCCCTCCCCTGCTCGGGCGGATAGCAATCAGCCCCAGCATTTT. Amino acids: CASSPSPARADSNQPQHF.

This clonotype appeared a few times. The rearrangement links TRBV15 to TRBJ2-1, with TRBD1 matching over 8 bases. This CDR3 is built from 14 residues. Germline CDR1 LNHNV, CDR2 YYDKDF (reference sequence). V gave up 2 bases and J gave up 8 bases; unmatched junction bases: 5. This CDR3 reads CATSRRTGRDEQFF. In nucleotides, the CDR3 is TGTGCCACCAGCAGACGGACAGGGCGGGATGAGCAGTTCTTC.

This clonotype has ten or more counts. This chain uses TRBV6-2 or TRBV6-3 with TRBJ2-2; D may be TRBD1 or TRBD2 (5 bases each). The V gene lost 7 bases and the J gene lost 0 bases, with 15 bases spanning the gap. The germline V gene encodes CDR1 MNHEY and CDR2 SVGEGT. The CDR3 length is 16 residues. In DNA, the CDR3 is TGTGCCAGCAAAATAACCGGGGCCTCGAACACCGGGGAGCTGTTTTTT. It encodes CASKITGASNTGELFF.

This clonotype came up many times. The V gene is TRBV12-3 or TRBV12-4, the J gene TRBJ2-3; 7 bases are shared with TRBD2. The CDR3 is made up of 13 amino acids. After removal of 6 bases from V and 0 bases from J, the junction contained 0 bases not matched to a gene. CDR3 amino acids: CASRGLSTDTQYF. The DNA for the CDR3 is TGTGCCAGCAGGGGACTAAGCACAGATACGCAGTATTTT.

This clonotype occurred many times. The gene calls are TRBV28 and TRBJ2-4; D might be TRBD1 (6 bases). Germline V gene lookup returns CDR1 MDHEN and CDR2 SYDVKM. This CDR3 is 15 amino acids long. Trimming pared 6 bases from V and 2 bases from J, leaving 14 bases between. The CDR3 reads CASRGQSPTKNIQYF. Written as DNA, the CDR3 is TGTGCCAGCAGAGGACAGAGCCCTACCAAAAACATTCAGTACTTC.